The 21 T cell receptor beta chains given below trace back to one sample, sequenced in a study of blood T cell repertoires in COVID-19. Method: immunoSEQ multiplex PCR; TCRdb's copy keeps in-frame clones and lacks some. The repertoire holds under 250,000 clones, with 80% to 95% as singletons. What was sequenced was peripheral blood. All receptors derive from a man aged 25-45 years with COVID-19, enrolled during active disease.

In DNA, the CDR3 is TGTGCCAGCAGCTTACTTGACAGGGGGTCCGAGCAGTACTTC. Its protein product is CASSLLDRGSEQYF. The chain is built from TRBV11-2 and TRBJ2-7; TRBD1 matches at 9 bases. Germline V gene lookup returns CDR1 SGHAT and CDR2 FQNNGV. This CDR3 has 14 amino acids. The junction had 5 bases not matched to a gene; V was cut back by 2 bases and J by 6 bases.

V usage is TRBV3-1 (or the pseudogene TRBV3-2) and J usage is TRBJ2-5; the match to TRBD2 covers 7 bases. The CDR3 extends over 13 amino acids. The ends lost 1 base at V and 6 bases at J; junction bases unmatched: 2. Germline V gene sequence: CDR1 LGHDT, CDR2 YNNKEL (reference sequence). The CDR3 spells CASSQGEGKTQYF. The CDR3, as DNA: TGTGCCAGCAGCCAAGGGGAGGGAAAGACCCAGTACTTC.

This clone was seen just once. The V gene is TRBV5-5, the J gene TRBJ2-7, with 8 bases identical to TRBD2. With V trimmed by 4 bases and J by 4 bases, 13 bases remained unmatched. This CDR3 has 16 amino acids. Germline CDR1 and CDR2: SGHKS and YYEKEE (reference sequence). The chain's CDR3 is CASSPTPSGSGYEQYF. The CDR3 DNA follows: TGTGCCAGCAGCCCCACTCCAAGCGGGAGCGGATACGAGCAGTACTTC.

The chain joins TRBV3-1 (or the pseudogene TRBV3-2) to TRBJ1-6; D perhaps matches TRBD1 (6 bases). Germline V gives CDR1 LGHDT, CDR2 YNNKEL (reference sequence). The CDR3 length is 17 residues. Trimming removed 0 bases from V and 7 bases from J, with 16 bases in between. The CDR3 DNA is TGTGCCAGCAGCCAAGAAATAGGGGGTAGTTGGAATTCACCCCTCCACTTT. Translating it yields CASSQEIGGSWNSPLHF.

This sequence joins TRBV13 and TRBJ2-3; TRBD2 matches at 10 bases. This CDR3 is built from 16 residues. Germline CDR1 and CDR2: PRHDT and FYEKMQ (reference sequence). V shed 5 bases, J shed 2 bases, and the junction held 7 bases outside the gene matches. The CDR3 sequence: CASSKVAGGITDTQYF. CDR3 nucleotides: TGTGCCAGCAGCAAGGTAGCGGGGGGAATCACAGATACGCAGTATTTT.

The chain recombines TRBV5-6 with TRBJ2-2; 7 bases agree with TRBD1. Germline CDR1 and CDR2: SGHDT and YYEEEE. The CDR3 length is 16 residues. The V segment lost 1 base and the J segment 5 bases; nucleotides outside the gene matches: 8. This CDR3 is CASSLRQGVWTGELFF. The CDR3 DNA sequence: TGTGCCAGCAGCTTGAGACAGGGTGTGTGGACCGGGGAGCTGTTTTTT.

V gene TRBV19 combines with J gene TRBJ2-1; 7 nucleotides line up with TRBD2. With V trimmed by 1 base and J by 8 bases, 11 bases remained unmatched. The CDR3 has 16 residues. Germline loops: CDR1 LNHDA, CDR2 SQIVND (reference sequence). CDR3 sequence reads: CASSIGVGGNVDEQFF. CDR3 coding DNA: TGTGCCAGTAGTATAGGGGTGGGAGGGAATGTCGATGAGCAGTTCTTC.

CDR3 sequence (DNA): TGTGCCAGCCAGCGGGAGGGAGATACGCAGTATTTT. Its translation: CASQREGDTQYF. V usage is TRBV2 and J usage is TRBJ2-3, with 10 bases fitting TRBD2. V shed 8 bases, J shed 5 bases, and the junction held 1 base outside the gene matches. The CDR3 is 12 amino acids. Germline CDR1 SNHLY, CDR2 FYNNEI.

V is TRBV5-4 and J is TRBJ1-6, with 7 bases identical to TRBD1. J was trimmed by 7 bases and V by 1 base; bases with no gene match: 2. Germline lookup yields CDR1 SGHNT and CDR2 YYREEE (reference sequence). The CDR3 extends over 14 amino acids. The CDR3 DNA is TGTGCCAGCAGCTTGAGGGACAGAAATTCACCCCTCCACTTT. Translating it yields CASSLRDRNSPLHF. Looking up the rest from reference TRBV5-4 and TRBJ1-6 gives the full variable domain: ETGVTQSPTHLIKTRGQQVTLRCSSQSGHNTVSWYQQALGQGPQFIFQYYREEENGRGNFPPRFSGLQFPNYSSELNVNALELDDSALYLCASSLRDRNSPLHFGNGTRLTVT.

As DNA, the CDR3 is TGTGCCAGCAGTTTTTGGGGAGATACTGAAGCTTTCTTT. It is translated as CASSFWGDTEAFF. The rearrangement uses TRBV27 and TRBJ1-1; the D is unclear. V lost 3 bases and J lost 5, with 10 bases in between. The CDR3 covers 13 residues. Germline CDR1 and CDR2: MNHEY and SMNVEV (reference sequence).

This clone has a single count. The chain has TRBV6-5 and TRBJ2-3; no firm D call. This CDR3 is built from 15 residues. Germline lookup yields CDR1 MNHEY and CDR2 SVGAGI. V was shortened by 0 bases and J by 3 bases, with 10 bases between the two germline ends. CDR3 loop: CASSYSGHGTDTQYF. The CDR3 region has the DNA TGTGCCAGCAGTTACTCGGGCCATGGGACAGATACGCAGTATTTT.

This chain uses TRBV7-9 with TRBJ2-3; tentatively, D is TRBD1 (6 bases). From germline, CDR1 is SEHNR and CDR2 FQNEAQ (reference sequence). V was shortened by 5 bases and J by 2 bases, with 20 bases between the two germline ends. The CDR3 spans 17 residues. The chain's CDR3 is CASSGEGERPYTDTQYF. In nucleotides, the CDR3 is TGTGCCAGCAGCGGAGAGGGGGAGCGACCGTACACAGATACGCAGTATTTT.

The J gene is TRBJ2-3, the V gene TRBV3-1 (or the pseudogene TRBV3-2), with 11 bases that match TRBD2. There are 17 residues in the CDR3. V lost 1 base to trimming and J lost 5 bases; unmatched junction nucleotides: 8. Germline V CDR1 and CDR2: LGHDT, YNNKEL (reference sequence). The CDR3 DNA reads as TGTGCCAGCAGCCAAGTGTGGCTAGCGGGGGGAAAAGATACGCAGTATTTT. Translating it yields CASSQVWLAGGKDTQYF.

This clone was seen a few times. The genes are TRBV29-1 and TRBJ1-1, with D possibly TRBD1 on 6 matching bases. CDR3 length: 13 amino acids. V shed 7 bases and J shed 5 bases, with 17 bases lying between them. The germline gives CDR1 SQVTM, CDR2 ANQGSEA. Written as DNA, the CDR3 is TGCAGCGCACGGGACATGGGGCCTACTGAAGCTTTCTTT. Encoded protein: CSARDMGPTEAFF.

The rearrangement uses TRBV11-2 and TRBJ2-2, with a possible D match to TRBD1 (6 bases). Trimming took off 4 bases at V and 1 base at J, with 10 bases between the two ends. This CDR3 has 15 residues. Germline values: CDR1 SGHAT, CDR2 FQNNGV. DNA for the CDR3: TGTGCCAGCAGCTCCGGACAGTTGAACACCGGGGAGCTGTTTTTT. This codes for CASSSGQLNTGELFF.

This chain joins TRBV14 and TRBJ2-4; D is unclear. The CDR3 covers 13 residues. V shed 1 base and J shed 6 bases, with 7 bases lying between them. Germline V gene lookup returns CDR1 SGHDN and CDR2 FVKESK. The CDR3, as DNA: TGTGCCAGCAGCCAAGGCGGTGGAAACATTCAGTACTTC. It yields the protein CASSQGGGNIQYF.

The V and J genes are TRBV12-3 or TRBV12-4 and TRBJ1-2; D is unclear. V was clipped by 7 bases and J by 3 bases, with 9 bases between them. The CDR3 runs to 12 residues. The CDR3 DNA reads TGTGCCAGCAACCTGGGAGACTATGGCTACACCTTC. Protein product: CASNLGDYGYTF.

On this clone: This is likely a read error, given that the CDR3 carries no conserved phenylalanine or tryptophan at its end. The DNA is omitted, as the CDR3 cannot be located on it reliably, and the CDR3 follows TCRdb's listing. CDR3 protein: CSVEDLGTL. The rearrangement uses TRBV29-1 and TRBJ1-2; TRBD1 is the table's D call and was not checked against the DNA. The CDR3 length equals 9 residues, ends included. Per germline, CDR1 SQVTM and CDR2 ANQGSEA.

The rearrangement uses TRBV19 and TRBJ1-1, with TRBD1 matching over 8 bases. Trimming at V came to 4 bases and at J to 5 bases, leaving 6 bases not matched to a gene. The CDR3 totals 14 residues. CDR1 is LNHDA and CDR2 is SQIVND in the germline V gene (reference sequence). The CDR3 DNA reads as TGTGCCAGTAGTAGACGACAGGGGAAAACTGAAGCTTTCTTT. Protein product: CASSRRQGKTEAFF.

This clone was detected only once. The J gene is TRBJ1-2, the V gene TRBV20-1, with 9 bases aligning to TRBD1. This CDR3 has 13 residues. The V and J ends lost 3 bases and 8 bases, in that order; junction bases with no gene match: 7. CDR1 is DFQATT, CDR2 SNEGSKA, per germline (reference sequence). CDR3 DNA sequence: TGCAGTGCTAGTATACAGGGGGCAGCGGGCTACACCTTC. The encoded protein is CSASIQGAAGYTF.

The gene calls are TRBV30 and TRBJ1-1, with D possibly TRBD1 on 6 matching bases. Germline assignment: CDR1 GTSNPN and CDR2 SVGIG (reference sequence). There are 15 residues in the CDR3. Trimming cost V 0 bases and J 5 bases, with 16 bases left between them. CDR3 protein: CAWSVGQGGWTEAFF. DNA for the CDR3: TGTGCCTGGAGTGTAGGGCAAGGGGGATGGACTGAAGCTTTCTTT.